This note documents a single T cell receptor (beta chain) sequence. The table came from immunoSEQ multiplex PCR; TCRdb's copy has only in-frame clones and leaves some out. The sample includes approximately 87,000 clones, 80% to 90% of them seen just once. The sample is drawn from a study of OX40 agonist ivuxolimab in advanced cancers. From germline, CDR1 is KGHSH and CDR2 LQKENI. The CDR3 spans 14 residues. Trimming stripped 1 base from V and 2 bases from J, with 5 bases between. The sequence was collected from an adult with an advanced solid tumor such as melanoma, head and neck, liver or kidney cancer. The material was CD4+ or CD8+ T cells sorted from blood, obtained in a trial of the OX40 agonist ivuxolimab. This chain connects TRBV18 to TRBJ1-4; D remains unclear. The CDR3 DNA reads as TGTGCCAGCTCACCACAAGATACTAATGAAAAACTGTTTTTT. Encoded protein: CASSPQDTNEKLFF.